The 21 T cell receptor beta chains below were found in one sample sequenced in a study of T cell clonality in common variable immunodeficiency. Assay: immunoSEQ multiplex PCR; the TCRdb copy retains only in-frame clones and omits some. The sample presents 40,000 to 55,000 clones, none singletons. Sequencing was done on a sample of peripheral blood mononuclear cells. These receptors all come from a person aged 18 to 75 in good health.

The sample holds many counts of this clone. The read stops 3 residues short of the end of the CDR3; the missing end is completed from the germline J gene. The chain combines TRBV18 with TRBJ2-3; the match to TRBD2 covers 9 bases. Germline assignment: CDR1 KGHSH and CDR2 LQKENI. The CDR3 is made up of 19 amino acids. The J segment lost 0 bases and the V segment lost 2 bases, leaving 12 bases of the junction unmatched. The chain's CDR3 is CASSPFQILAGSSTDTQYF. The CDR3 bases that were read are TGTGCCAGCTCACCATTTCAGATCCTAGCGGGATCTAGCACAGATACG.

The sample holds many counts of this clone. With the read ending 3 residues before the CDR3 end, the germline J gene is used to fill in that end. This sequence joins TRBV5-4 and TRBJ1-1; D may be TRBD1 (5 bases). Germline CDR1 and CDR2: SGHNT and YYREEE (reference sequence). This CDR3 is 13 amino acids long. Trimming removed 3 bases at V and 7 bases at J, with 13 bases between. Incomplete CDR3 DNA: TGTGCCAGCAGCTGGAAGACAGACCGTGAA. Translating it yields CASSWKTDRE. The complete CDR3 reads CASSWKTDREAFF.

This clone was observed a few times. The read comes to an end 3 residues before the CDR3 does, leaving the germline J gene to fill in the end. The J gene is TRBJ2-2, the V gene TRBV7-3; D gene uncertain. CDR1 SGHTA and CDR2 FQGTGA come from the germline V gene. CDR3 length: 17 amino acids. The DNA read from the CDR3 is TGTGCCAGCAGCTTAACCTCCGACAATACCTATAATTCACCG. This sequence encodes CASSLTSDNTYNSP. The full-length CDR3 reads as CASSLTSDNTYNSPLFF.

This clone was seen many times. The read ends 3 residues early relative to the CDR3; the germline J gene fills the gap. The gene calls are TRBV5-1 and TRBJ2-5; D is perhaps TRBD2 (7 bases). The CDR3 extends over 14 amino acids. From germline, CDR1 is SGHRS and CDR2 YFSETQ. V was cut by 4 bases and J by 2 bases, with 12 bases left in between. CDR3 sequence reads: CASSHGGPQETQYF. CDR3 DNA (partial): TGCGCCAGCAGCCACGGGGGGCCTCAAGAGACC.

This clone was counted many times. The observed sequence ends 3 residues before the CDR3 terminus, with the missing tail filled in from the germline J gene. This chain connects TRBV6-1 to TRBJ2-7, with TRBD2 identical over 12 bases. Germline V gene lookup returns CDR1 MNHNS and CDR2 SASEGT. This CDR3 is 15 amino acids long. The trim removed 4 bases at V and 5 bases at J, leaving 6 bases unmatched. The CDR3 region is CASSGPTSGSDEQYF. Incomplete CDR3 DNA: TGTGCCAGCAGTGGCCCGACTAGCGGGAGCGACGAG.

In this sample, this clone turned up many times. The observed sequence ends 3 residues before the CDR3 terminus, with the missing tail filled in from the germline J gene. The V gene is TRBV20-1, the J gene TRBJ1-2; D is possibly TRBD1 (5 bases). The CDR3 consists of 13 residues. Trimming pared 3 bases from V and 3 bases from J, leaving 11 bases between. Germline V CDR1 and CDR2: DFQATT, SNEGSKA (reference sequence). CDR3 bases read: TGCAGTGCTAGGAGTAGGGGAGACTATGGC. Translation gives CSARSRGDYG. The entire CDR3 protein is CSARSRGDYGYTF.

This clone was detected many times. The read ends 3 residues shy of where the CDR3 ends; the end is completed using the germline J gene. The chain couples TRBV20-1 to TRBJ1-2; a weak D match, TRBD1 (6 bases). This CDR3 region has 15 residues. Trimming left V 0 bases short and J 0 bases short, with 11 bases between. Germline CDR1 DFQATT, CDR2 SNEGSKA (reference sequence). The part of the CDR3 DNA that was read is TGCAGTGCTAGAGACGTCGGACAGCCTAACTATGGC. Translation: CSARDVGQPNYG. The full CDR3 protein reads CSARDVGQPNYGYTF.

This clone was found many times. The read terminates 3 residues ahead of where the CDR3 ends, so the germline J gene completes it. The chain has TRBV7-3 and TRBJ2-6; tentative D call: TRBD1 (5 bases). This CDR3 contains 14 residues. With 5 bases removed from V and 2 bases from J, the gap between germline ends came to 7 bases. Germline V gene data show CDR1 as SGHTA and CDR2 as FQGTGA. CDR3 DNA, as far as it was read: TGTGCCAGCAGCGCAGGGACTGGGGCCAACGTC. It translates to CASSAGTGANV. The CDR3 in its entirety is CASSAGTGANVLTF.

This clone was counted at least ten times. The read terminates 3 residues ahead of where the CDR3 ends, so the germline J gene completes it. This sequence joins TRBV20-1 and TRBJ1-4; D is perhaps TRBD1 (5 bases). Germline values: CDR1 DFQATT, CDR2 SNEGSKA (reference sequence). The germline V and J ends were trimmed by 0 bases and 4 bases, with 12 bases remaining between them. The CDR3 extends over 15 amino acids. The DNA read from the CDR3 is TGCAGTGCTAGAGATCGCACAAGGGGTAATGAAAAA. Translation: CSARDRTRGNEK. The entire CDR3 protein is CSARDRTRGNEKLFF.

There are many counts of this clone. The CDR3 DNA, read in part, is TGTGCCAGCAGCGTAGCAGGAAACACC. Its translation is CASSVAGNT. The CDR3 in full is CASSVAGNTIYF. The J gene is TRBJ1-3, the V gene TRBV9; D is ambiguous. The read halts 3 residues ahead of the CDR3 end, with the missing end drawn from the germline J gene. Trimming pared 0 bases from V and 4 bases from J, leaving 2 bases between. From germline, CDR1 is SGDLS and CDR2 YYNGEE. CDR3 length equals 12 residues.

This clone was observed many times. Coverage ceases 3 residues before the CDR3 finishes, and the germline J gene fills in the end. The genes are TRBV13 and TRBJ2-5, with D possibly TRBD2 on 5 matching bases. V was shortened by 1 base and J by 5 bases, with 11 bases between the two germline ends. Germline loops: CDR1 PRHDT, CDR2 FYEKMQ (reference sequence). CDR3 size: 14 residues. Incomplete CDR3 DNA: TGTGCCAGCAGCTTAGTGAGTCAGCGGGAGACC. This translates into CASSLVSQRET. The entire CDR3 sequence reads CASSLVSQRETQYF.

This clone has at least ten counts. The sequenced fragment ends 3 residues before the CDR3 boundary, so the rest is inferred from the germline J gene. This chain uses TRBV6-1 with TRBJ2-1; 9 bases align to TRBD1. The CDR3 covers 16 residues. V lost 3 bases and J lost 0; bases outside the gene matches: 3. The V gene's germline CDR1 is MNHNS and CDR2 SASEGT. CDR3 sequence: CASSEPGQGSYNEQFF. CDR3 DNA (partial): TGTGCCAGCAGTGAGCCGGGACAGGGCTCCTACAATGAG.

This clone was counted ten times or more. The read gets to within 3 residues of the CDR3 end, and the germline J gene fills in the rest. The rearrangement uses TRBV29-1 and TRBJ2-7; possible D gene TRBD2, 5 bases. V dropped 5 bases and J dropped 5 bases, with 13 bases sitting between them. CDR1 SQVTM and CDR2 ANQGSEA come from the germline V gene. There are 12 residues in the CDR3. The sequenced part of the CDR3 DNA is TGCAGCGTTCAGCGGTTCACCAACGAG. This sequence encodes CSVQRFTNE. The complete CDR3 sequence is CSVQRFTNEQYF.

This clone was counted ten times or more. CDR3 loop: CASSERGSDTEAFF. The sequenced CDR3 bases are TGTGCCAGCAGTGAAAGGGGGTCAGACACTGAA. The gene calls are TRBV6-1 and TRBJ1-1, with D perhaps matching TRBD1 (6 bases). The read finishes 3 residues shy of the CDR3 end, and the germline J gene is used to complete it. Per the germline V gene, CDR1 is MNHNS and CDR2 is SASEGT. The CDR3 extends over 14 amino acids. Between the trimmed V and J ends, which lost 2 bases and 3 bases, there was a span of 10 bases.

This clone was picked up many times. Read sequence stops 3 residues before the CDR3 end, and the germline J gene provides the missing end. The genes are TRBV5-1 and TRBJ2-2; perhaps TRBD1 as D (6 bases). The CDR3 covers 14 residues. The V and J ends lost 2 bases and 2 bases respectively, with 7 bases between them. Germline lookup yields CDR1 SGHRS and CDR2 YFSETQ. The sequenced CDR3 bases are TGCGCCAGCAGCTTACAGGGAAACACCGGGGAG. Its translation: CASSLQGNTGE. The full-length CDR3 reads as CASSLQGNTGELFF.

This clone was picked up many times. The missing CDR3 end, 3 residues past where the read stops, is filled in from the germline J gene. The chain carries TRBV20-1 and TRBJ2-1; the match to TRBD1 covers 7 bases. The V gene end was trimmed by 1 base and the J gene end by 0 bases; junction bases not matched to a gene: 3. The germline V gene has CDR1 DFQATT and CDR2 SNEGSKA (reference sequence). This CDR3 contains 15 residues. CDR3 loop: CSARVRDSSYNEQFF. The part of the CDR3 DNA that was read is TGCAGTGCTAGAGTCCGGGACAGCTCCTACAATGAG.

This clone was observed a few times. Germline and junction disagree at one end, which may indicate a read error. Read sequence stops 3 residues before the CDR3 end, and the germline J gene provides the missing end. V and J are TRBV6-2 or TRBV6-3 and TRBJ2-2, with D perhaps matching TRBD1 (6 bases). CDR1 and CDR2 (germline): MNHEY, SVGEGT. The CDR3 sequence is 16 residues long. Here the CDR3 reads CASRTPGQSNAGELFF. The covered CDR3 bases are TGCGCCAGCAGAACACCCGGACAGTCGAACGCCGGGGAG.

This clone was counted ten times or more. Read data end 3 residues before the CDR3 end; the end is taken from the germline J gene. The genes are TRBV5-6 and TRBJ1-2, with TRBD1 as a possible D gene (6 bases). Germline V gene lookup returns CDR1 SGHDT and CDR2 YYEEEE. This CDR3 comprises 15 residues. With 2 bases removed from V and 2 bases from J, the gap between germline ends came to 13 bases. The sequenced part of the CDR3 DNA is TGTGCCAGCAGCTTCCTTACACAGGGAAACTATGGC. The encoded protein is CASSFLTQGNYG. The entire CDR3 sequence reads CASSFLTQGNYGYTF.

This clone was recorded at least ten times. CDR3 DNA, as far as it was read: TGTGCCAGCAGTGTAGGGACAGTTCGATCTGGAAACACC. It encodes CASSVGTVRSGNT. The whole CDR3 is CASSVGTVRSGNTIYF. V and J are TRBV6-1 and TRBJ1-3; 7 bases map to TRBD1. The CDR3 extends 3 residues past the end of the read, so its final part is completed from the germline J gene. The CDR3 has 16 amino acids. CDR1 and CDR2 (germline): MNHNS, SASEGT. Losses at the gene ends were 4 bases for V and 1 base for J; bases not matched to a gene: 7.

This clone was detected ten times or more. The observed sequence ends 3 residues before the CDR3 terminus, with the missing tail filled in from the germline J gene. V is TRBV6-2 or TRBV6-3 and J is TRBJ1-5, with D perhaps TRBD1 (6 bases). CDR3 size: 14 residues. Germline CDR1 reads MNHEY; CDR2 reads SVGEGT. V was shortened by 5 bases and J by 3 bases, with 11 bases between the two germline ends. The part of the CDR3 DNA that was read is TGTGCCAGCAGTCAACAGGGTGACAATCAGCCC. It is translated as CASSQQGDNQP. The whole CDR3 sequence is CASSQQGDNQPQHF.

There are many counts of this clone. The DNA ends 3 residues before the CDR3 does, and the rest of the CDR3 is filled in from the germline J gene. The J gene is TRBJ2-3, the V gene TRBV20-1; 9 bases are shared with TRBD2. There are 18 residues in the CDR3. Germline values: CDR1 DFQATT, CDR2 SNEGSKA (reference sequence). The ends lost 0 bases at V and 0 bases at J; junction bases unmatched: 10. This chain's CDR3 is CSARDQGLSGGSTDTQYF. The part of the CDR3 DNA that was read is TGCAGTGCTAGAGATCAGGGCCTTAGCGGGGGCAGCACAGATACG.